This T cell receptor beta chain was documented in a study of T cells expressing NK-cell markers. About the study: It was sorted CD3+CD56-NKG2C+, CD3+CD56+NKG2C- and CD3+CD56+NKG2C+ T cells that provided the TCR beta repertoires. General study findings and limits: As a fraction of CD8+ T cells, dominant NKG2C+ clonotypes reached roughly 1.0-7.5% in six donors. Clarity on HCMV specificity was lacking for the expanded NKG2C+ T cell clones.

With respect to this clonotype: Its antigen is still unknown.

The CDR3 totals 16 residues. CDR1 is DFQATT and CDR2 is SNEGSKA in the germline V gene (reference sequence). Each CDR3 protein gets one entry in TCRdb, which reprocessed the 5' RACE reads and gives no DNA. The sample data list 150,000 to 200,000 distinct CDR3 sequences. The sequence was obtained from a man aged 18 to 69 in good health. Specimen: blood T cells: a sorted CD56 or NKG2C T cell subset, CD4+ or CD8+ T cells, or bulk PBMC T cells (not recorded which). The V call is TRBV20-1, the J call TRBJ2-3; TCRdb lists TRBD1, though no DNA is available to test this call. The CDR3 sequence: CSARVPSKELPDTQYF.